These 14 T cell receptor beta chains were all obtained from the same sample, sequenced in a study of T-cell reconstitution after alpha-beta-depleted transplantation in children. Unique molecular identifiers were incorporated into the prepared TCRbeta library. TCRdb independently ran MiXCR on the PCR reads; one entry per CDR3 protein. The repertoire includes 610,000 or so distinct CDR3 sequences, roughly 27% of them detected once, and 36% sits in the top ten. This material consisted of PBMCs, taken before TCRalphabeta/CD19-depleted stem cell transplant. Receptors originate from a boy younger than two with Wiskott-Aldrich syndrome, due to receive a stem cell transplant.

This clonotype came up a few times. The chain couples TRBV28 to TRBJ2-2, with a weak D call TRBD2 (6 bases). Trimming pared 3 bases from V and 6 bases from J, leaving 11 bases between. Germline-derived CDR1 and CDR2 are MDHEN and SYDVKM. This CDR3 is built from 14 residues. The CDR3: CASSFGGAAGELFF. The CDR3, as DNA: TGTGCCAGCAGTTTCGGAGGGGCAGCCGGGGAGCTGTTTTTT.

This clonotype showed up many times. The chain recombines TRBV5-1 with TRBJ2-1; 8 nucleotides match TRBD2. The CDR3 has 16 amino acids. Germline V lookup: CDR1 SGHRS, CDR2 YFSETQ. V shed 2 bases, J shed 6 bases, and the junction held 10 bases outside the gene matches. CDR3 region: CASSFGTSAWGNEQFF. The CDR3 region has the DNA TGCGCCAGCAGCTTCGGGACTAGTGCTTGGGGCAATGAGCAGTTCTTC.

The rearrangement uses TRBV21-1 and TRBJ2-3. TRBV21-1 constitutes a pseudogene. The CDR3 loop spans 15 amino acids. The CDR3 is CASSKSGLGTDTQYF. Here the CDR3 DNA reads TGTGCCAGCAGCAAAAGCGGCCTAGGCACAGATACGCAGTATTTT.

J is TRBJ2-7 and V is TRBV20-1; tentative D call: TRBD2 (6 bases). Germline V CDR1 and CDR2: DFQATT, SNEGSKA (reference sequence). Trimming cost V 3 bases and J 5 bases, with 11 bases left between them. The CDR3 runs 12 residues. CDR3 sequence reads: CSASLAGHEQYF. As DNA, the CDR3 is TGCAGTGCTAGCCTCGCGGGGCACGAGCAGTACTTC.

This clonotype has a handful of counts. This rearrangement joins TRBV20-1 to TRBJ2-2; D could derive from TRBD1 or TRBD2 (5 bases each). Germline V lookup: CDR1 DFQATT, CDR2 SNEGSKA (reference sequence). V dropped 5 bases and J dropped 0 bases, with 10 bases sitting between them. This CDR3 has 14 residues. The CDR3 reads CSAGDGSNTGELFF. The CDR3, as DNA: TGCAGTGCTGGGGACGGGTCGAACACCGGGGAGCTGTTTTTT.

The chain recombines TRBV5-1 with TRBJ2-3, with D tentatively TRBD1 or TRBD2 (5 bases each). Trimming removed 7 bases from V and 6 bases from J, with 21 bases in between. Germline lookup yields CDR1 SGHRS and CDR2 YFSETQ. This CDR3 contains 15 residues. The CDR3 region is CASLGDPAARDTQYF. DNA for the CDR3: TGCGCCAGCTTGGGGGACCCAGCAGCACGCGATACGCAGTATTTT.

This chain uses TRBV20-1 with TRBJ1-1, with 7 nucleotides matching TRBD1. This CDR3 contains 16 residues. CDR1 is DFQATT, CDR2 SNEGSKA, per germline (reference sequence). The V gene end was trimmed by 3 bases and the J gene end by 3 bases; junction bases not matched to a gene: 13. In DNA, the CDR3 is TGCAGTGCTAGCGATTTTAAGACAGGGATCGACACTGAAGCTTTCTTT. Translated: CSASDFKTGIDTEAFF.

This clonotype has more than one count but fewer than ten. The CDR3 region has the DNA TGTGCCAGCAGCATGGGGACTAGCTCCTACGAGCAGTACTTC. Translated, it gives CASSMGTSSYEQYF. This chain joins TRBV9 and TRBJ2-7, with 8 bases matching TRBD2. After removal of 4 bases from V and 0 bases from J, the junction contained 3 bases not matched to a gene. The CDR3 is made up of 14 amino acids. The germline V gene has CDR1 SGDLS and CDR2 YYNGEE.

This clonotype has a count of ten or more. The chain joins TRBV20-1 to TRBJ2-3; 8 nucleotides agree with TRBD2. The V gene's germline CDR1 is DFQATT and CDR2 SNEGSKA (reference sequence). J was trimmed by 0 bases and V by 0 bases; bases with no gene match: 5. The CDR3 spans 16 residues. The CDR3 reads CSARDPTSGSTDTQYF. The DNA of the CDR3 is TGCAGTGCTAGAGATCCCACTAGCGGTAGCACAGATACGCAGTATTTT.

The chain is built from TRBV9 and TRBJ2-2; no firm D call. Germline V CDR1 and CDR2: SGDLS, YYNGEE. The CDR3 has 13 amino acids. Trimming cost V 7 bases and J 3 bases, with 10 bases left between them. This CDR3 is CASVGSYTGELFF. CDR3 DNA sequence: TGTGCCAGCGTAGGTAGCTACACCGGGGAGCTGTTTTTT.

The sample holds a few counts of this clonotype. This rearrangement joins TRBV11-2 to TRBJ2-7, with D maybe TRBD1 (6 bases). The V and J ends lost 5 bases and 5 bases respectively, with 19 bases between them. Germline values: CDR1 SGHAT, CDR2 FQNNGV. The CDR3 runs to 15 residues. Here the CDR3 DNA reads TGTGCCAGCAGCAAAGGGCAGGGGAAAAGGGACGAGCAGTACTTC. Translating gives CASSKGQGKRDEQYF.

CDR3 sequence: CSAGLAGGPNNEQFF. The CDR3 DNA is TGCAGTGCGGGTCTAGCGGGAGGGCCGAACAATGAGCAGTTCTTC. The V gene is TRBV20-1, the J gene TRBJ2-1, with 12 positions matching TRBD2. The CDR3 totals 15 residues. Losses at the gene ends were 6 bases for V and 5 bases for J; bases not matched to a gene: 8. The germline V gene has CDR1 DFQATT and CDR2 SNEGSKA (reference sequence).

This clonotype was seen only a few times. CDR3 in amino acids: CAISVNRGYEQYF. Written as DNA, the CDR3 is TGTGCCATCAGTGTCAACAGGGGCTACGAGCAGTACTTC. The chain uses TRBV10-3 and TRBJ2-7; 7 nucleotides align to TRBD1. The V segment lost 4 bases and the J segment 3 bases; nucleotides outside the gene matches: 3. Germline V gene data show CDR1 as ENHRY and CDR2 as SYGVKD. The CDR3 has 13 amino acids.

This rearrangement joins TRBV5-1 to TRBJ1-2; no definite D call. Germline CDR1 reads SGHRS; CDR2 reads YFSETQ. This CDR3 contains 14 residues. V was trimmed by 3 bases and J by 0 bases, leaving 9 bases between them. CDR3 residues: CASSSRGTNYGYTF. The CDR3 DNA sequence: TGCGCCAGCAGCTCTAGAGGGACTAACTATGGCTACACCTTC.